This record concerns one T cell receptor (beta chain) sequence. This entry belongs to a study of human T cells and chemical hapten exposure. Germline V gene lookup returns CDR1 LGHNA and CDR2 YNFKEQ. The V and J ends lost 0 bases and 7 bases respectively, with 16 bases between them. This CDR3 comprises 15 residues. MiXCR, applied by TCRdb to the RACE reads, yields one record per CDR3 protein. The repertoire holds 150,000 to 200,000 distinct CDR3 sequences, 13% to 15% seen once, with about 1.7% in the top ten. Time point in this sample: patch test 1, 2 weeks after DPC sensitization. Sample treatment: therapeutic diphenylcyclopropenone sensitization with weekly scalp DPC.

The receptor was isolated from a woman under 40 with alopecia areata. Some clones in this sample may be carry-over from other donors' samples. This specimen consisted of whole blood, obtained in connection with sensitization to the hapten diphenylcyclopropenone (DPC). This rearrangement joins TRBV4-2 to TRBJ2-7; tentatively, D is TRBD1 (6 bases). The CDR3 sequence: CASSQEGYRDREQYF. The CDR3 nucleotides are TGTGCCAGCAGCCAAGAAGGTTACAGGGACCGTGAGCAGTACTTC.